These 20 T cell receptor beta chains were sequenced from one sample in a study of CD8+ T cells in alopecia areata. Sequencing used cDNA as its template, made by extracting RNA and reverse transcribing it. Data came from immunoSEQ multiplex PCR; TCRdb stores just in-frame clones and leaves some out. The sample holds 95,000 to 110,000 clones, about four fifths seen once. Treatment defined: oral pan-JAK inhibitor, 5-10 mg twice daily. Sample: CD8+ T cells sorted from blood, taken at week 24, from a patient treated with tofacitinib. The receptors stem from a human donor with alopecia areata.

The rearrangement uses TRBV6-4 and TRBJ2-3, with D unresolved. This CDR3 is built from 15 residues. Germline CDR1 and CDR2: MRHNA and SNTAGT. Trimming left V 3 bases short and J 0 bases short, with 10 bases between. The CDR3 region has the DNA TGTGCCAGCAGTGAGGGCGCGGCTAGCACAGATACGCAGTATTTT. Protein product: CASSEGAASTDTQYF.

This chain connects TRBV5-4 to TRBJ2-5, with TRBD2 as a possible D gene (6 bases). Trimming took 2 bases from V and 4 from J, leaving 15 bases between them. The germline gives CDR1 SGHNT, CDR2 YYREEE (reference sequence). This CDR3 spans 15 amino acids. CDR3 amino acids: CASSFSAGLGETQYF. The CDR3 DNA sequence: TGTGCCAGCAGCTTCTCGGCGGGGCTCGGAGAGACCCAGTACTTC.

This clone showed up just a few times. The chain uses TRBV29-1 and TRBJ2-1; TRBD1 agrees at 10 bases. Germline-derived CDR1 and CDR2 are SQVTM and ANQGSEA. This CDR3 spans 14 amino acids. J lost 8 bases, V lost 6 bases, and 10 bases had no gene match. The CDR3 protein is CSVAGTGAVDEQFF. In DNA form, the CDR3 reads TGCAGCGTGGCCGGGACAGGGGCCGTCGATGAGCAGTTCTTC.

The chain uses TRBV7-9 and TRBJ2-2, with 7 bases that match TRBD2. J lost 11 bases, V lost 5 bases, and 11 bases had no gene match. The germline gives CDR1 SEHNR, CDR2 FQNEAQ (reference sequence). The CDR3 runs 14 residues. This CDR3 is CASSPGGSGFELFF. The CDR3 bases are TGTGCCAGCAGCCCCGGGGGGTCCGGGTTTGAGCTGTTTTTT.

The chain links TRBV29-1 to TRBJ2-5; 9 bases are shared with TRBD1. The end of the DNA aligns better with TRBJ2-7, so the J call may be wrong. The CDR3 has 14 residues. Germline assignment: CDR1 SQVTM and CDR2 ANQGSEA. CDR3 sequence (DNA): TGCAGCGTTGCCGGACAGGGGAAGGCGTACGAGCAGTACTTC. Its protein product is CSVAGQGKAYEQYF.

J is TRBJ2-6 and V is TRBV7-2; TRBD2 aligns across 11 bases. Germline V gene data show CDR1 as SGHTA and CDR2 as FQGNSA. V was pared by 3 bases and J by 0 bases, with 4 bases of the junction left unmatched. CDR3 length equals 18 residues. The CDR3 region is CASSFSSGGYSGANVLTF. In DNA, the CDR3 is TGTGCCAGCAGCTTCTCTAGCGGGGGGTACTCTGGGGCCAACGTCCTGACTTTC.

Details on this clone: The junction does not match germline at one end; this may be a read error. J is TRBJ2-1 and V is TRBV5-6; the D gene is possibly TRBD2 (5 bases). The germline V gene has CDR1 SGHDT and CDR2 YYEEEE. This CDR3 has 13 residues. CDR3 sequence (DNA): TGTGTCAGCAGCTTGGGAGACTACAATGAGCAGTTCTTC. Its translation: CVSSLGDYNEQFF. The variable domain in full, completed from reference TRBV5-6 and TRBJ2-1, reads DAGVTQSPTHLIKTRGQQVTLRCSPKSGHDTVSWYQQALGQGPQFIFQYYEEEERQRGNFPDRFSGHQFPNYSSELNVNALLLGDSALYLCVSSLGDYNEQFFGPGTRLTVL.

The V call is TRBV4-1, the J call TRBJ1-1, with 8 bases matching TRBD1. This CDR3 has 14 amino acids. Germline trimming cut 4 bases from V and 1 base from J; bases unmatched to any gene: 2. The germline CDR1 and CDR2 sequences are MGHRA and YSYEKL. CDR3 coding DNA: TGCGCCAGCAGCCCCGGACAGGGGAACACTGAAGCTTTCTTT. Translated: CASSPGQGNTEAFF.

The CDR3: CASSHDPGQEGAGAYNEQFF. CDR3 DNA: TGCGCCAGCAGCCACGACCCGGGACAGGAGGGCGCGGGCGCATACAATGAGCAGTTCTTC. The rearrangement uses TRBV4-1 and TRBJ2-1, with 8 nucleotides matching TRBD1. V was pared by 3 bases and J by 4 bases, with 20 bases of the junction left unmatched. The germline CDR1 and CDR2 sequences are MGHRA and YSYEKL. The CDR3 extends over 20 amino acids.

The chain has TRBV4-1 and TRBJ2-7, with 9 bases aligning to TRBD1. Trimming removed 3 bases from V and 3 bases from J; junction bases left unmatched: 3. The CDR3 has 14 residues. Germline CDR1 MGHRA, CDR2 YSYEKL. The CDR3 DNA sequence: TGCGCCAGCAGCCAGGGGACAGGGCTCTACGAGCAGTACTTC. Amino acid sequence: CASSQGTGLYEQYF.

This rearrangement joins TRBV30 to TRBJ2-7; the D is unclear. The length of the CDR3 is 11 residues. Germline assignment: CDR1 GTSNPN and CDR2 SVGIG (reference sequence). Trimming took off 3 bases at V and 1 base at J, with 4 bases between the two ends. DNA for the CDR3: TGTGCCTGGAGGGCGTCCTACGAGCAGTACTTC. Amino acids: CAWRASYEQYF.

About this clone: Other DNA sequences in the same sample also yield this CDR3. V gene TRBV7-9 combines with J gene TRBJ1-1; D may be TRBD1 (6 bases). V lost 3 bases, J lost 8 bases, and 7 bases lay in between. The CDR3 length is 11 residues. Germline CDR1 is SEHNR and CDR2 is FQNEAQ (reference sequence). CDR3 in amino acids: CASSLDREAFF. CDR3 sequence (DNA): TGTGCCAGCAGCTTGGACAGAGAAGCTTTCTTT.

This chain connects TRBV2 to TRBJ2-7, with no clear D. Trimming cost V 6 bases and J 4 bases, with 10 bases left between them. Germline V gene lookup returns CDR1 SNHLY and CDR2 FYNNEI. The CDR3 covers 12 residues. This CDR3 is CASRTLLYEQYF. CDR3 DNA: TGTGCCAGCAGGACTCTTCTTTACGAGCAGTACTTC.

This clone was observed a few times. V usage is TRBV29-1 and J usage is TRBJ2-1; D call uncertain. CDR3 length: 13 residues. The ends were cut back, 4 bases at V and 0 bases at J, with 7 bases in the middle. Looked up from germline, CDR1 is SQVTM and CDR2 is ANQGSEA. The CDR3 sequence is CSVASNSYNEQFF. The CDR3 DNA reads TGCAGCGTTGCATCTAACTCCTACAATGAGCAGTTCTTC.

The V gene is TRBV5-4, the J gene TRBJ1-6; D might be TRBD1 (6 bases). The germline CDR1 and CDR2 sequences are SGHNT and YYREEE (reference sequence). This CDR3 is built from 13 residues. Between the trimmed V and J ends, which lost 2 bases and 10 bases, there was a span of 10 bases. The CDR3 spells CASSLTGLSPLHF. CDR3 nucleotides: TGTGCCAGCAGCTTAACAGGGTTATCACCCCTCCACTTT.

CDR3 bases: TGTGCCAGCAGCTTTAGCGGGGGGGCGTTAGAGCAGTACTTC. Amino acid sequence: CASSFSGGALEQYF. The V call is TRBV7-2, the J call TRBJ2-7, with 11 nucleotides matching TRBD2. CDR1 is SGHTA, CDR2 FQGNSA, per germline. The V segment lost 3 bases and the J segment 7 bases; nucleotides outside the gene matches: 5. CDR3 length: 14 residues.

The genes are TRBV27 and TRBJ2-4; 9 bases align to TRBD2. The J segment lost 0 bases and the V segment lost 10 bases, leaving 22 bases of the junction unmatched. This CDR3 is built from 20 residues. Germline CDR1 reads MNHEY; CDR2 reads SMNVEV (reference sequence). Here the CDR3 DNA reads TGTGCCACCTCCCTTAAGGGCTTTGCTAGCGGGGACCTAGCCAAAAACATTCAGTACTTC. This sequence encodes CATSLKGFASGDLAKNIQYF.

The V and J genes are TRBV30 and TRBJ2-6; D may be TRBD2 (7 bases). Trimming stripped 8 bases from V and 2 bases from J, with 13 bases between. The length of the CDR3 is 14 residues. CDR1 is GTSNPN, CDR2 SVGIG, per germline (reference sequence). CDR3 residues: CAQGRGAGANVLTF. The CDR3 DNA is TGTGCCCAGGGGAGGGGAGCTGGGGCCAACGTCCTGACTTTC.

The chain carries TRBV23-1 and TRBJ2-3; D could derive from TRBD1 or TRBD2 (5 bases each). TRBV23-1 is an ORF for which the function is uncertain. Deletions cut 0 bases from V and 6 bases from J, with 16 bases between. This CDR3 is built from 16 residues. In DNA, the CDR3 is TGCGCCAGCAGTCAATCTGAGGGGATCAGCTCGGATACGCAGTATTTT. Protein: CASSQSEGISSDTQYF.

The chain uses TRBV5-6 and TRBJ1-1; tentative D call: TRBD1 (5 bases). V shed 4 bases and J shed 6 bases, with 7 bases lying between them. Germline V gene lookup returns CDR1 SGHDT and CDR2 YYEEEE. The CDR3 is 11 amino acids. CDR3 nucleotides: TGTGCCAGCAGCCGGGGACCTGAAGCTTTCTTT. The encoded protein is CASSRGPEAFF.